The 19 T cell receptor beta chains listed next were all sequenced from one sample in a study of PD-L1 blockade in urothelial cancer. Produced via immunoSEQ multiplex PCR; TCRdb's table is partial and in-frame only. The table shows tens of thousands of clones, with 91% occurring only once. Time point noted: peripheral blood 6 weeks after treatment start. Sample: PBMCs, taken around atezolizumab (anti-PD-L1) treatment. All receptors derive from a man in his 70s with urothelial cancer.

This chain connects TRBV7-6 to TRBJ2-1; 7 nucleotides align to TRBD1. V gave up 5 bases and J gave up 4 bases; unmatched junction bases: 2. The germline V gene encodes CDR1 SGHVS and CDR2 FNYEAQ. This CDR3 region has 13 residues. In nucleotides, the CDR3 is TGTGCCAGCAGCATGGACAGGTACAATGAGCAGTTCTTC. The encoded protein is CASSMDRYNEQFF.

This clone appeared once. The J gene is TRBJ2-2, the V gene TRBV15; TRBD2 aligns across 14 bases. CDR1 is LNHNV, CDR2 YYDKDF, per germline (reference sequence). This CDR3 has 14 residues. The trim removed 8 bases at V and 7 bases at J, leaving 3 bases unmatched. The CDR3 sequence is CATGLAGGFGELFF. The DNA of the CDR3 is TGTGCCACCGGACTAGCGGGAGGATTCGGGGAGCTGTTTTTT.

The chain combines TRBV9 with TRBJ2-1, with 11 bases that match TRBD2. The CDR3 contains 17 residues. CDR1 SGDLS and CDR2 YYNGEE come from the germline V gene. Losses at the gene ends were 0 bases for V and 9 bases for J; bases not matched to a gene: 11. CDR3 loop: CASSVARLAGKRGEQFF. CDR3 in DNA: TGTGCCAGCAGCGTAGCTCGACTAGCGGGAAAGAGGGGTGAGCAGTTCTTC. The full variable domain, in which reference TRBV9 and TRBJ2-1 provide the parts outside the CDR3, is DSGVTQTPKHLITATGQRVTLRCSPRSGDLSVYWYQQSLDQGLQFLIQYYNGEERAKGNILERFSAQQFPDLHSELNLSSLELGDSALYFCASSVARLAGKRGEQFFGPGTRLTVL.

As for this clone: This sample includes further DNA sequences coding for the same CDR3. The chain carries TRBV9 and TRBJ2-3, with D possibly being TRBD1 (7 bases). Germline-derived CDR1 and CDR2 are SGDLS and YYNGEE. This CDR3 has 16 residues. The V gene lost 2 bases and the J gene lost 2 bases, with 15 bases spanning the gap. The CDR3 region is CASSVSAGGNTDTQYF. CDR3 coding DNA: TGTGCCAGCAGCGTTTCGGCAGGGGGGAACACAGATACGCAGTATTTT. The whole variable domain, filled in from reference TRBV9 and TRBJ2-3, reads DSGVTQTPKHLITATGQRVTLRCSPRSGDLSVYWYQQSLDQGLQFLIQYYNGEERAKGNILERFSAQQFPDLHSELNLSSLELGDSALYFCASSVSAGGNTDTQYFGPGTRLTVL.

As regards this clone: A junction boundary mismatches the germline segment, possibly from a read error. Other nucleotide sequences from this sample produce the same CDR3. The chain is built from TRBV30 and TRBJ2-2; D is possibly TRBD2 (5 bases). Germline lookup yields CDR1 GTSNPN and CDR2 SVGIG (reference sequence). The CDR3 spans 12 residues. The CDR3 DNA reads TGTGCCTGGAGACACAGCACCGGGGAGTTGTTTTTT. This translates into CAWRHSTGELFF.

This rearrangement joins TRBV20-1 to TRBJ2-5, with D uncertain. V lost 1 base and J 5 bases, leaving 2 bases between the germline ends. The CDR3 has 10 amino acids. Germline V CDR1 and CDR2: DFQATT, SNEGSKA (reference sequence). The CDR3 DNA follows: TGCAGTGCTAGAGCGGAGACCCAGTACTTC. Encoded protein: CSARAETQYF.

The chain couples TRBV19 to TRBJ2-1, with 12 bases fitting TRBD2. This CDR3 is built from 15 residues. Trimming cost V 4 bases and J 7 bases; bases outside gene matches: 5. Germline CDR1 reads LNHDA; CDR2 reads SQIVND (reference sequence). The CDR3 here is CASSKIGTSGNEQFF. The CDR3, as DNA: TGTGCCAGTAGTAAGATCGGGACTAGCGGGAATGAGCAGTTCTTC.

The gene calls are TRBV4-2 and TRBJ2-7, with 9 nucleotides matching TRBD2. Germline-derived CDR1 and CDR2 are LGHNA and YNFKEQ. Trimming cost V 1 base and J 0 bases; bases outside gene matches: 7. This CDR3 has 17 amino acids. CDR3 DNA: TGTGCCAGCAGCCAAGCGGAAATAGCGGGAGTCTCCTACGAGCAGTACTTC. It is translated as CASSQAEIAGVSYEQYF.

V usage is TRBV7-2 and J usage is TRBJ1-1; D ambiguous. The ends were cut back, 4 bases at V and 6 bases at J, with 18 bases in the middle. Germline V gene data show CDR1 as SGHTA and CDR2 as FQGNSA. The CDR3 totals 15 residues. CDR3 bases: TGTGCCAGCAGCTCACGAGGCGGGTTTAGCGCTGAAGCTTTCTTT. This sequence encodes CASSSRGGFSAEAFF. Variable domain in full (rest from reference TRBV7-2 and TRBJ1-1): GAGVSQSPSNKVTEKGKDVELRCDPISGHTALYWYRQSLGQGLEFLIYFQGNSAPDKSGLPSDRFSAERTGGSVSTLTIQRTQQEDSAVYLCASSSRGGFSAEAFFGQGTRLTVV.

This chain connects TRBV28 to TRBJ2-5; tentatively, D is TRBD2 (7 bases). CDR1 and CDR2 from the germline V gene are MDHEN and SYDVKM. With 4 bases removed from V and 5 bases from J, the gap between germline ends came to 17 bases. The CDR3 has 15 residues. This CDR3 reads CASSWGGGSMETQYF. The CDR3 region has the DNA TGTGCCAGCAGTTGGGGGGGCGGAAGTATGGAGACCCAGTACTTC.

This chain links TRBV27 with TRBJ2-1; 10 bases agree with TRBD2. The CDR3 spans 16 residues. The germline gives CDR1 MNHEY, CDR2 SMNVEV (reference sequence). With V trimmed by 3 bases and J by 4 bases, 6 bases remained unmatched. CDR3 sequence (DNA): TGTGCCAGCAGTTTCTCAGGACTAGCGGCATACAATGAGCAGTTCTTC. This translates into CASSFSGLAAYNEQFF.

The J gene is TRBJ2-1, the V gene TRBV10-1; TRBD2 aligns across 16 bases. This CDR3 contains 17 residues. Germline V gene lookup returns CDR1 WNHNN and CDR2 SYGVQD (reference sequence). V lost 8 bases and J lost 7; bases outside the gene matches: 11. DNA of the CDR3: TGCGCCAGCCTGGGGACTAGCGGGAGGGCCTGGCGGAATGAGCAGTTCTTC. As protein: CASLGTSGRAWRNEQFF.

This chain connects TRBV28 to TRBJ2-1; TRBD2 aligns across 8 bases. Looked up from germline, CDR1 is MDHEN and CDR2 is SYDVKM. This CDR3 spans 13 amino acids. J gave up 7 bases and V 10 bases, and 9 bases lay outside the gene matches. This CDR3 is CATTGGPQNEQFF. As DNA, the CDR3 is TGTGCCACCACGGGAGGGCCACAGAATGAGCAGTTCTTC.

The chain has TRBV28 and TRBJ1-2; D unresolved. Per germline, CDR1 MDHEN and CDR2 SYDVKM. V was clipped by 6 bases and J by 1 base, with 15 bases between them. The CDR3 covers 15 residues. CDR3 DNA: TGTGCCAGCAGAATAGGTCCCTCGGGTAACTATGGCTACACCTTC. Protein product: CASRIGPSGNYGYTF.

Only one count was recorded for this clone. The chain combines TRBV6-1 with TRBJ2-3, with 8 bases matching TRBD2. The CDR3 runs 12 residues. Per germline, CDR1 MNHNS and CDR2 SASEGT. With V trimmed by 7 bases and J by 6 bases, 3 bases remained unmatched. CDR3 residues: CASKLAGDTQYF. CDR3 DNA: TGTGCCAGCAAGCTAGCGGGCGATACGCAGTATTTT.

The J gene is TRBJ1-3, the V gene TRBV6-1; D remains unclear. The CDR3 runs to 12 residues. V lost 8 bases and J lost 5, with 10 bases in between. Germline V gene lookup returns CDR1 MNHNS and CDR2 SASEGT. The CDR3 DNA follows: TGTGCCAGCCACCGGGAAAGAAACACCATATATTTT. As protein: CASHRERNTIYF.

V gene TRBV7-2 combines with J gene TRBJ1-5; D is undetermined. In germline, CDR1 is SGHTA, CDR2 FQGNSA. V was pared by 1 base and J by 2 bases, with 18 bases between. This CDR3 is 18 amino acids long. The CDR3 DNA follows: TGTGCCAGCAGCTTAGTGACCCCCGGGGAAAAGGGCAATCAGCCCCAGCATTTT. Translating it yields CASSLVTPGEKGNQPQHF.

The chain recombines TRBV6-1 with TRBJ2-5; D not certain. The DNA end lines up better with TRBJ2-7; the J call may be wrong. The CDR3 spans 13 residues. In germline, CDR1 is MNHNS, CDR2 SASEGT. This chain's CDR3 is CASAPIGATEQYF. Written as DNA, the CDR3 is TGTGCCAGCGCCCCCATCGGAGCGACCGAGCAGTACTTC.

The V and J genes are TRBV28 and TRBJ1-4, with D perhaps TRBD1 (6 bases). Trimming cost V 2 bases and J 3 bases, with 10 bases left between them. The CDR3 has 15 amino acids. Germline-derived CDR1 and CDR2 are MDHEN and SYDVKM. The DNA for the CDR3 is TGTGCCAGCAGTTTACCACAGGGTTCTAATGAAAAACTGTTTTTT. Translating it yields CASSLPQGSNEKLFF.